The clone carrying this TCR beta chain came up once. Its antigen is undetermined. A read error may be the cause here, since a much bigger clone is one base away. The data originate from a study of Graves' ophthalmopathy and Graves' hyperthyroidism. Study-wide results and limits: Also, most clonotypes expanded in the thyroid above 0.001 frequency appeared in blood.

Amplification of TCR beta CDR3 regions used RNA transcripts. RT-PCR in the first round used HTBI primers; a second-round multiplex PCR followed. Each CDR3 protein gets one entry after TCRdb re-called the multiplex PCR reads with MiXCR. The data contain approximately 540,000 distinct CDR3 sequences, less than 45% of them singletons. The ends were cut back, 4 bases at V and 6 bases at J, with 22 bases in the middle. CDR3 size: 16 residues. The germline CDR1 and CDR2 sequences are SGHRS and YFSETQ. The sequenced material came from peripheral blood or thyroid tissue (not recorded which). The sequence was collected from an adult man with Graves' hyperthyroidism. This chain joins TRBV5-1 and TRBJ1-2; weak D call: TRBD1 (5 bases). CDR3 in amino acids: CASSPGGEIGLHGYTF. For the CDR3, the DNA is TGCGCCAGCAGCCCTGGGGGGGAGATCGGTCTCCATGGCTACACCTTC.